What follows describes a single TCR beta chain. Germline values: CDR1 SGDLS, CDR2 YYNGEE. V gave up 3 bases and J gave up 6 bases, with 12 bases separating them. This CDR3 contains 13 residues. Profiled with immunoSEQ multiplex PCR; TCRdb holds only in-frame clones, not every one. This table has more than 40,000 clones, about 87% appearing once. The data originate from a study of blood T cell repertoires in COVID-19. Study in general: Samples representing acute and convalescent COVID-19 were sourced from the United States, Italy and Spain. PBMCs, B-cell-depleted T cells, or T cells were the source of the cDNA or gDNA that made up the material.

The clonotype was recovered from a man at least 80 years old with acute or convalescent COVID-19. The chain carries TRBV9 and TRBJ1-2, with unresolved D. Sequencing used peripheral blood. The CDR3 region has the DNA TGTGCCAGCAGCGCCGTCTTGGAGAATGGCTACACCTTC. The encoded protein is CASSAVLENGYTF.